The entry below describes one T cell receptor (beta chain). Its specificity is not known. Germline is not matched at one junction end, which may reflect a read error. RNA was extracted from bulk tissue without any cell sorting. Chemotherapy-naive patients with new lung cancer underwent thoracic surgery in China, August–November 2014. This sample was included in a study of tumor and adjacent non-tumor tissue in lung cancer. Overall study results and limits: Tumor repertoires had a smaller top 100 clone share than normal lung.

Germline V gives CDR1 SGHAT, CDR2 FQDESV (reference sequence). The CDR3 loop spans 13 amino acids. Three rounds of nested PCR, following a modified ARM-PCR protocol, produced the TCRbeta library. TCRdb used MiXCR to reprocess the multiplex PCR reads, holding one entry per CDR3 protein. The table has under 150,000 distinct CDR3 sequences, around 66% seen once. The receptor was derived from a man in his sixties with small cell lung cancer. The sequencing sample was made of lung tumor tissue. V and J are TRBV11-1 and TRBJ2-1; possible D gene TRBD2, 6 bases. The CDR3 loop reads CASSWTIQIEEFF. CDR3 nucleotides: TGTGCCAGCAGCTGGACTATCCAAATTGAGGAGTTCTTC.